This T cell receptor (beta chain) stems from a study of cytomegalovirus exposure and HLA in healthy donors. Points from the study as a whole: Most of the TCR beta V segments (in an earlier analysis) were productive either about 87% or about 30% of the time. Some TCR beta chains (164 of them) were listed as cytomegalovirus-associated. It was assumed in the presence/absence analyses that sequencing depth was roughly uniform across donors. Later findings reportedly placed an Asian-associated ancestry cluster below the roughly 690-donor mean for N-insertions.

Of note for this clone: Its specificity is unknown.

The PCR used 60 Vbeta and 13 Jbeta primers. The assay was immunoSEQ multiplex PCR, and TCRdb's table has in-frame clones only and misses some. The sample carries just under 95,000 clones, 60% to 85% recorded once. The CDR3 has 15 residues. Germline V gene sequence: CDR1 SNHLY, CDR2 FYNNEI. The ends lost 2 bases at V and 4 bases at J; junction bases unmatched: 5. The receptor comes from a middle-aged man in good health and CMV-seropositive. The sample comprised PBMCs. The chain recombines TRBV2 with TRBJ2-4, with TRBD1 matching over 7 bases. CDR3 amino acids: CASSELEGAKNIQYF. CDR3 nucleotide sequence: TGTGCCAGCAGTGAATTAGAGGGGGCAAAAAACATTCAGTACTTC.